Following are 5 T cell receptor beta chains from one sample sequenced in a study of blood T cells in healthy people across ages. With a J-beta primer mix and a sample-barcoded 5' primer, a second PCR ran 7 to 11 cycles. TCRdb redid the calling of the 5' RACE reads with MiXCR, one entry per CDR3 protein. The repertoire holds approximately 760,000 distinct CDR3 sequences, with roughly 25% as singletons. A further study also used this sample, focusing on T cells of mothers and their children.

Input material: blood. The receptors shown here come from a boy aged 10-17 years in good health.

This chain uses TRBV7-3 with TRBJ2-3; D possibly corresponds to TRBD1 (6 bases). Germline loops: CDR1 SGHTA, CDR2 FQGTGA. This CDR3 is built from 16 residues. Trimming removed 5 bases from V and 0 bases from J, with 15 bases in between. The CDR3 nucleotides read TGTGCCAGCAGCCAGACAGGCGTTGCTAGCACAGATACGCAGTATTTT. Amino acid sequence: CASSQTGVASTDTQYF.

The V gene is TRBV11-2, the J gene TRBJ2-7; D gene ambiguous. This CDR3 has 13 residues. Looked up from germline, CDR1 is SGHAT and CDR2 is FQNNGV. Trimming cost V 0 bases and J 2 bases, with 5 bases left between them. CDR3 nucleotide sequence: TGTGCCAGCAGCTTAGATATAGCCTACGAGCAGTACTTC. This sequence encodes CASSLDIAYEQYF.

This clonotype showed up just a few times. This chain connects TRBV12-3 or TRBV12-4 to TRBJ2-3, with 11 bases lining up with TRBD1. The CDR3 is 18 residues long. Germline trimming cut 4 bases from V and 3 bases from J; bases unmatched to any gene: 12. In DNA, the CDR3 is TGTGCCAGCAGTTCCAACAGTCCCGGGACAGGGGGAACAGATACGCAGTATTTT. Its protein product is CASSSNSPGTGGTDTQYF.

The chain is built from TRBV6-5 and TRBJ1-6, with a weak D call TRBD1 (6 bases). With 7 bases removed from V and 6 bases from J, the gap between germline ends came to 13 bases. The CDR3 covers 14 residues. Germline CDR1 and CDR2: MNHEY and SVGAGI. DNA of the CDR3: TGTGCCAGCACCATCACAGGGAGTAATTCACCCCTCCACTTT. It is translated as CASTITGSNSPLHF.

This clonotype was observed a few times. As DNA, the CDR3 is TGCAGTGCTCTAACAGCGGGAACTACCTACGAGCAGTACTTC. It codes for CSALTAGTTYEQYF. The chain couples TRBV20-1 to TRBJ2-7; 7 nucleotides line up with TRBD2. This CDR3 is built from 14 residues. Per the germline V gene, CDR1 is DFQATT and CDR2 is SNEGSKA (reference sequence). J was trimmed by 2 bases and V by 5 bases; bases with no gene match: 9.